This T cell receptor beta chain was captured by sequencing in a study of blood T cell repertoires in COVID-19. Profiling relied on immunoSEQ multiplex PCR, and the TCRdb table lists in-frame clones only, not all of them. This sample has under 150,000 clones, with about 80% found just once. V was trimmed by 6 bases and J by 5 bases, leaving 14 bases between them. Germline V gene data show CDR1 as MDHEN and CDR2 as SYDVKM. This CDR3 has 14 residues. Participant-given clinical history determined each cohort assignment. The clonotype was recovered from a man aged 45-65 years in a cohort exposed to, infected with or recovered from COVID-19 (not recorded which). Sequenced: PBMCs or T cells enriched from blood (not recorded which). The J gene is TRBJ2-1, the V gene TRBV28, with D possibly TRBD2 on 6 matching bases. CDR3 in amino acids: CASSPGLYDNEQFF. For the CDR3, the DNA is TGTGCCAGCAGCCCGGGACTCTACGACAATGAGCAGTTCTTC.